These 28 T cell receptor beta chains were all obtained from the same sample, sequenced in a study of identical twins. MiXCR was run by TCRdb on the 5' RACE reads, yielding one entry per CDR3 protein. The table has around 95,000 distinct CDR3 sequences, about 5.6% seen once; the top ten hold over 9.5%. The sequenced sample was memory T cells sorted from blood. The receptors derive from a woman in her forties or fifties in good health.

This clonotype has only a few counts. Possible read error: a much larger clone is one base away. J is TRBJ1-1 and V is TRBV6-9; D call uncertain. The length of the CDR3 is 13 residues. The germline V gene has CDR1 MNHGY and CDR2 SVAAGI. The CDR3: CASSYGRNPEAFF. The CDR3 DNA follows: TGTGCCAGCAGTTATGGAAGGAACCCTGAAGCTTTCTTT.

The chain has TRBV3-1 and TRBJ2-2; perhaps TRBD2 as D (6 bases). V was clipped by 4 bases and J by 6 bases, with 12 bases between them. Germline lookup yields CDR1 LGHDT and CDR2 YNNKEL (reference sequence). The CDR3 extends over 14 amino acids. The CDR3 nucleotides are TGTGCCAGCAGCCGGAACCCGGGGGCCGGGGAGCTGTTTTTT. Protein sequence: CASSRNPGAGELFF.

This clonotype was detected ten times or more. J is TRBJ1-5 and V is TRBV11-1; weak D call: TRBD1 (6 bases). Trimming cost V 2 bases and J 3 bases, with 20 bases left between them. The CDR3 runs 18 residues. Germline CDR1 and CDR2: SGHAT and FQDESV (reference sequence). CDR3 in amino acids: CASSLLNGGGQYNQPQHF. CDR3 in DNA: TGTGCCAGCAGCTTACTAAATGGCGGCGGACAGTACAATCAGCCCCAGCATTTT.

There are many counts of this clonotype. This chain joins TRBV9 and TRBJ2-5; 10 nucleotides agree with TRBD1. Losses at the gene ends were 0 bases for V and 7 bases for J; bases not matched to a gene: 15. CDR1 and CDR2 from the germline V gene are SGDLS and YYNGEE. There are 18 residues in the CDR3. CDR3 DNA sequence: TGTGCCAGCAGCGTAGACCAGATGGGACAGGGGCGTAGGGGGACCCAGTACTTC. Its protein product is CASSVDQMGQGRRGTQYF. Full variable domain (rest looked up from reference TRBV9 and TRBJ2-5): DSGVTQTPKHLITATGQRVTLRCSPRSGDLSVYWYQQSLDQGLQFLIQYYNGEERAKGNILERFSAQQFPDLHSELNLSSLELGDSALYFCASSVDQMGQGRRGTQYFGPGTRLLVL.

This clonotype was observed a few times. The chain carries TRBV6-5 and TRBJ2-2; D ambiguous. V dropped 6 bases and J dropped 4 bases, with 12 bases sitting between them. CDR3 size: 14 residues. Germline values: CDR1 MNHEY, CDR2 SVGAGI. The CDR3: CASSLTFGTGELFF. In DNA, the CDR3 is TGTGCCAGCAGCCTTACCTTTGGCACCGGGGAGCTGTTTTTT.

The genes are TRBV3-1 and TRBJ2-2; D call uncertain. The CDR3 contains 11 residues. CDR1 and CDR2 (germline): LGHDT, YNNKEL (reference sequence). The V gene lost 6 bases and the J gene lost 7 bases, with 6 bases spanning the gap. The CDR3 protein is CASRRNGELFF. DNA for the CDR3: TGTGCCAGCAGGAGAAACGGGGAGCTGTTTTTT. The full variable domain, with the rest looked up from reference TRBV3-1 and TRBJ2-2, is DTAVSQTPKYLVTQMGNDKSIKCEQNLGHDTMYWYKQDSKKFLKIMFSYNNKELIINETVPNRFSPKSPDKAHLNLHINSLELGDSAVYFCASRRNGELFFGEGSRLTVL.

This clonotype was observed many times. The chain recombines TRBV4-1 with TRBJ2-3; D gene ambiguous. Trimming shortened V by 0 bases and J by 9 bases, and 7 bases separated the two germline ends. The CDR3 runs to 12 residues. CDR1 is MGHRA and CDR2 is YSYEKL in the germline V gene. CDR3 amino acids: CASSQERNTQYF. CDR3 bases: TGCGCCAGCAGCCAAGAAAGAAACACGCAGTATTTT.

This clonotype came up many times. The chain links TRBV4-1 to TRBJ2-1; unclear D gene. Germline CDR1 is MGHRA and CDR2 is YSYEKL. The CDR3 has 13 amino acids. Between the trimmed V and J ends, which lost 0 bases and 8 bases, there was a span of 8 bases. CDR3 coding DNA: TGCGCCAGCAGCCAAGATTTTATGGATGAGCAGTTCTTC. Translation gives CASSQDFMDEQFF.

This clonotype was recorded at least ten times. The CDR3 reads CSARLAGGRDTQYF. The CDR3 DNA sequence: TGCAGTGCTAGACTAGCGGGAGGGAGAGATACGCAGTATTTT. The chain has TRBV20-1 and TRBJ2-3; 12 positions match TRBD2. The ends lost 2 bases at V and 5 bases at J; junction bases unmatched: 2. The CDR3 extends over 14 amino acids. The V gene's germline CDR1 is DFQATT and CDR2 SNEGSKA (reference sequence).

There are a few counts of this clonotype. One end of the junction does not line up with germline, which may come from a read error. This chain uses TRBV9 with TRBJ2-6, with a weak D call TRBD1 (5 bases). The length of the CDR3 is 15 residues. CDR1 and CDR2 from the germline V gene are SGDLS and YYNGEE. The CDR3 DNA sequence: TGTGCCAGCAGCGTACTAGTCTCTGGGGCCAACGTCCTGGCTTTC. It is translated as CASSVLVSGANVLAF.

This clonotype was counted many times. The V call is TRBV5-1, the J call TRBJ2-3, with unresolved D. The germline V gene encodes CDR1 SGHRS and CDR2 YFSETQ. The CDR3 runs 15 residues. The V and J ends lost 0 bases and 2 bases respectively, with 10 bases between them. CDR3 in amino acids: CASSLGDPNTDTQYF. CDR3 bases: TGCGCCAGCAGCTTGGGGGATCCAAACACAGATACGCAGTATTTT.

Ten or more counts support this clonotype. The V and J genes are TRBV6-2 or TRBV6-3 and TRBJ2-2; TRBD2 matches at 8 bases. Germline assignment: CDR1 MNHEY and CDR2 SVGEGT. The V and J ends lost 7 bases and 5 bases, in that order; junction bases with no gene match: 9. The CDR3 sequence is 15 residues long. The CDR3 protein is CASILGRGKTGELFF. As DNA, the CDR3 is TGTGCCAGCATCCTCGGGAGGGGTAAAACCGGGGAGCTGTTTTTT.

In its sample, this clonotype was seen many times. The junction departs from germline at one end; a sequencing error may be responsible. Written as DNA, the CDR3 is TGTGCCAGCAGCTTAATGGGACAGGGCTCCTCCGAGCAGTACTTC. It specifies CASSLMGQGSSEQYF. The rearrangement uses TRBV7-8 and TRBJ2-7; 9 nucleotides align to TRBD1. Looked up from germline, CDR1 is SGHVS and CDR2 is FQNEAQ. The CDR3 is 15 residues long.

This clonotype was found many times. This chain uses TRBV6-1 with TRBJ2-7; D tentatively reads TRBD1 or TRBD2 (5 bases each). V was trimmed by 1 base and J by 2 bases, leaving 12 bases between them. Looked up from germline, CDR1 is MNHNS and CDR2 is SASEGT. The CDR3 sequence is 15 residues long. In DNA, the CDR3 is TGTGCCAGCAGTGAAGGGGCGATGGGGGCCTACGAGCAGTACGTC. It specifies CASSEGAMGAYEQYV.

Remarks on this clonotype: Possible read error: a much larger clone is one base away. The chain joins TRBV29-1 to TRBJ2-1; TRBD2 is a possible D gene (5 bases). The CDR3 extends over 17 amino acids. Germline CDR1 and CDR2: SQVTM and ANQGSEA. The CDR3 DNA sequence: TGCAGCGTTGAAGATCTGAAGGCGGGTTTAGACTACAATGAGCAGATCTTC. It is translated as CSVEDLKAGLDYNEQIF.

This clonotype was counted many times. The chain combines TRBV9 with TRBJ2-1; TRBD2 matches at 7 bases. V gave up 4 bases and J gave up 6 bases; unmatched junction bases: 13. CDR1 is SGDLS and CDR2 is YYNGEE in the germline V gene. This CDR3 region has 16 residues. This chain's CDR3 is CASSPPAGASRNEQFF. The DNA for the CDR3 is TGTGCCAGCAGCCCACCCGCGGGAGCTTCTCGCAATGAGCAGTTCTTC.

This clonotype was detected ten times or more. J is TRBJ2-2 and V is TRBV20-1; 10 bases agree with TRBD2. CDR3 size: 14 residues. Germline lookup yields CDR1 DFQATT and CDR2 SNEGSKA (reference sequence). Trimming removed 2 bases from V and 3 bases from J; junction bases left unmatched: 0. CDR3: CSARLAGDTGELFF. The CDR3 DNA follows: TGCAGTGCTAGACTAGCGGGAGACACCGGGGAGCTGTTTTTT.

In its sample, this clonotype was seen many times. The CDR3 DNA follows: TGTGCCAGCAGTTTAACGGGGAGCCGGCAGCCCCAGCATTTT. Translated: CASSLTGSRQPQHF. This chain joins TRBV6-2 or TRBV6-3 and TRBJ1-5; no reliable D call. The CDR3 contains 14 residues. CDR1 and CDR2 (germline): MNHEY, SVGEGT. V lost 4 bases, J lost 7 bases, and 14 bases lay in between.

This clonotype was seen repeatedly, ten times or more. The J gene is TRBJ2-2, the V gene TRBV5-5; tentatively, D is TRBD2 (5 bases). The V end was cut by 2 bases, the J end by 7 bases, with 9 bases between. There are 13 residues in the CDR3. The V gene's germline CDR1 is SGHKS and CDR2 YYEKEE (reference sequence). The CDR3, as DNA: TGTGCCAGCAGCTTTACGGGGAACGGGGAGCTGTTTTTT. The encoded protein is CASSFTGNGELFF. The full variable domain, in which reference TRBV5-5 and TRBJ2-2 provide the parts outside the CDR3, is DAGVTQSPTHLIKTRGQQVTLRCSPISGHKSVSWYQQVLGQGPQFIFQYYEKEERGRGNFPDRFSARQFPNYSSELNVNALLLGDSALYLCASSFTGNGELFFGEGSRLTVL.

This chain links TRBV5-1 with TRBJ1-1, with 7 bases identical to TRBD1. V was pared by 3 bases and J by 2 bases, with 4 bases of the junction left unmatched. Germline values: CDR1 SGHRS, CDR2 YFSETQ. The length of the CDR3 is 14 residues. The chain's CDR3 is CASSWSGGNTEAFF. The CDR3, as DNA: TGCGCCAGCAGCTGGTCAGGGGGTAACACTGAAGCTTTCTTT.

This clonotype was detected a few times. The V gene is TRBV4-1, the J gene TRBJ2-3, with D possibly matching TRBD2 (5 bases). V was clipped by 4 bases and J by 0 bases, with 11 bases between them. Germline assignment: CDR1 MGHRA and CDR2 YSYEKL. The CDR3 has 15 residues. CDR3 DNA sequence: TGCGCCAGCAGCCTAGCGAGGTCTAGCACAGATACGCAGTATTTT. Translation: CASSLARSSTDTQYF.

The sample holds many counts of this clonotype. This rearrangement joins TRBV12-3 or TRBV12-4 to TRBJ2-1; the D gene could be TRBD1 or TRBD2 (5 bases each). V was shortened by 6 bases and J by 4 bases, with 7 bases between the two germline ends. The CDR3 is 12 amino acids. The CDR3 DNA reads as TGTGCCAGCAGGGGGGATTACAATGAGCAGTTCTTC. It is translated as CASRGDYNEQFF.

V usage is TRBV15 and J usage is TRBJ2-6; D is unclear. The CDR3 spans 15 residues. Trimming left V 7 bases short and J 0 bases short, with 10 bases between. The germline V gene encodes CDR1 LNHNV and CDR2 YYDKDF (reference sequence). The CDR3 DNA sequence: TGTGCCACCAAAAGGCCCCGCTCTGGGGCCAACGTCCTGACTTTC. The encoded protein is CATKRPRSGANVLTF.

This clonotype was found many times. The CDR3 nucleotides read TGTGCCAGCAGGGAGACAGGTCCCTTCAATGAGCAGTTCTTC. It is translated as CASRETGPFNEQFF. V and J are TRBV12-3 or TRBV12-4 and TRBJ2-1, with a tentative D call TRBD1 (6 bases). V was pared by 6 bases and J by 6 bases, with 15 bases between. This CDR3 is built from 14 residues.

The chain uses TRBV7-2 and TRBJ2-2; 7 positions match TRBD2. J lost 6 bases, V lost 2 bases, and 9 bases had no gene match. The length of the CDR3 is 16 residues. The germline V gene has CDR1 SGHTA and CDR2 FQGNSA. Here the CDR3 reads CASSLRSRLAPGELFF. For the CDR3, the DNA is TGTGCCAGCAGCTTAAGGTCCCGACTAGCCCCCGGGGAGCTGTTTTTT.

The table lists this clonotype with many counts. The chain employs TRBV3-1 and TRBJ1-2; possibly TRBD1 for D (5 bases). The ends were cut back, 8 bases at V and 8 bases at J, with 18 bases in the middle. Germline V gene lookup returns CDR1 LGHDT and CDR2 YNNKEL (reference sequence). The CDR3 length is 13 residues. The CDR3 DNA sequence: TGTGCCAGCGTCGGGGGGATTCCGACCGGCTACACCTTC. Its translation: CASVGGIPTGYTF.

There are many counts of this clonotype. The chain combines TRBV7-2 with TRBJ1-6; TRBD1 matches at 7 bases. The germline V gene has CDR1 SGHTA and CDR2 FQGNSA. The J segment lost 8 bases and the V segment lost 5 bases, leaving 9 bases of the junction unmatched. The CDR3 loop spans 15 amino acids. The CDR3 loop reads CASSPRQGIDSPLHF. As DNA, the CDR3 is TGTGCCAGCAGCCCCCGACAGGGAATTGATTCACCCCTCCACTTT.

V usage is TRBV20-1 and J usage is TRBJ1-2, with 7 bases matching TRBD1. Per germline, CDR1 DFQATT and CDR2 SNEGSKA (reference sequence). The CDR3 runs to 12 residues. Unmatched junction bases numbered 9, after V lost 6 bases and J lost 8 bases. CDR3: CSARAEGAGYTF. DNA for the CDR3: TGCAGTGCACGAGCGGAGGGGGCAGGCTACACCTTC.